Listed below are T cell receptor beta chains from one sample, sequenced in a study of blood T cell repertoires in COVID-19. Sequenced by immunoSEQ multiplex PCR; TCRdb stores in-frame clones only, minus some. Of around 390,000 clones listed, approximately 90% were seen once; the top ten hold approximately 10%. Sample: PBMCs or T cells enriched from blood (not recorded which). The receptor set was obtained from a woman aged 45 to 65 who had recovered from COVID-19. CDR3s include the opening cysteine and the closing phenylalanine or tryptophan. A D gene is named only where the DNA matches it firmly. For some rows the clone size is stated as once, few or many, or as a class when expanded; others skip it.

V gene: TRBV4-2
clone size: NA
D gene: NA
CDR3 length: 16
J gene: TRBJ1-6
CDR3 DNA: TGTGCCAGCAGCCAAGAGTGGGACATCAATAATTCACCCCTCCACTTT
CDR3 protein: CASSQEWDINNSPLHF

V gene: TRBV11-3
clone size: NA
D gene: NA
CDR3 length: 16
J gene: TRBJ1-4
CDR3 DNA: TGTGCCAGCAGTCTGTGCCGTTTTCTCGTTTTCGGAAAACTGTTTTTT
CDR3 protein: CASSLCRFLVFGKLFF

V gene: TRBV28
clone size: NA
D gene: NA
CDR3 length: 11
J gene: TRBJ1-2
CDR3 DNA: TGTGCCAGCAGACAAACAGGGAATGGAATTTTC
CDR3 protein: CASRQTGNGIF

V gene: TRBV6-5
clone size: NA
D gene: NA
CDR3 length: 15
J gene: TRBJ1-2
CDR3 DNA: TGTGCCAGCAGACGTACGGGGGGTTGGAGAGATGGCTACACCTTC
CDR3 protein: CASRRTGGWRDGYTF

V gene: TRBV7-8
clone size: NA
D gene: NA
CDR3 length: 14
J gene: TRBJ1-6
CDR3 DNA: TGTGCCAGCAGCCGACAGGCTGAAAATTCACCCCTCCACTTT
CDR3 protein: CASSRQAENSPLHF

V gene: TRBV13
clone size: few
D gene: NA
CDR3 length: 12
J gene: TRBJ1-1
CDR3 DNA: TGTGCCAGCAGCTTAGAAGTCGGGGGGGCTTTCTTT
CDR3 protein: CASSLEVGGAFF

V gene: TRBV21-1
clone size: NA
D gene: NA
CDR3 length: 15
J gene: TRBJ1-3
CDR3 DNA: TGTGCCAGCAGCAAACCACGGACAGCGGAAAACACCATATATTTT
CDR3 protein: CASSKPRTAENTIYF

V gene: TRBV4-1
clone size: NA
D gene: NA
CDR3 length: 15
J gene: TRBJ1-6
CDR3 DNA: TGCGCCAGCAGCCAAGATTATACAGATTATTCACCCCTCCACTTT
CDR3 protein: CASSQDYTDYSPLHF

V gene: TRBV4-2
clone size: NA
D gene: TRBD1
CDR3 length: 17
J gene: TRBJ2-7
CDR3 DNA: TGTGCCAGCAGCCAAGATCAGTTGACAGGGGTAACCTACGAGCAGTACTTC
CDR3 protein: CASSQDQLTGVTYEQYF

V gene: TRBV5-4
clone size: NA
D gene: NA
CDR3 length: 13
J gene: TRBJ1-2
CDR3 DNA: TGTGCCAGCAGCTTGAGGCAGGGCGGTGGCTACACCTTC
CDR3 protein: CASSLRQGGGYTF

V gene: TRBV5-8
clone size: NA
D gene: TRBD1
CDR3 length: 13
J gene: TRBJ1-2
CDR3 DNA: TGTGCCAGCAGCCGGACAGGGAACTATGGCTACACCTTC
CDR3 protein: CASSRTGNYGYTF

V gene: TRBV5-1
clone size: NA
D gene: TRBD1
CDR3 length: 14
J gene: TRBJ1-2
CDR3 DNA: TGCGCCAGCAGCCCGCCGCGACAGGGCTATGGCTACACCTTC
CDR3 protein: CASSPPRQGYGYTF

V gene: TRBV19
clone size: NA
D gene: TRBD1
CDR3 length: 18
J gene: TRBJ2-1
CDR3 DNA: TGTGCCAGTACACGAGGGACAGGGTTGAGAGGGGTGGACAATGAGCAGTTCTTC
CDR3 protein: CASTRGTGLRGVDNEQFF

V gene: TRBV6-5
clone size: once
D gene: NA
CDR3 length: 11
J gene: TRBJ2-5
CDR3 DNA: TGTGCCAGCAGTCAATCCAAGACCCAGTACTTC
CDR3 protein: CASSQSKTQYF

V gene: TRBV29-1
clone size: NA
D gene: NA
CDR3 length: 15
J gene: TRBJ2-1
CDR3 DNA: TGCAGCGTAGCAAGGACGGGAAGCTCCTACAATGAGCAGTTCTTC
CDR3 protein: CSVARTGSSYNEQFF

V gene: TRBV7-3
clone size: NA
D gene: NA
CDR3 length: 16
J gene: TRBJ2-2
CDR3 DNA: TGTGCCAGCAGCCCACAGGCTAGGGTCCAGGCCGGGGAGCTGTTTTTT
CDR3 protein: CASSPQARVQAGELFF

V gene: TRBV19
clone size: NA
D gene: TRBD2
CDR3 length: 15
J gene: TRBJ2-3
CDR3 DNA: TGTGCCAGTAGTACCCTAGCGGGGCTTGCAGATACGCAGTATTTT
CDR3 protein: CASSTLAGLADTQYF

V gene: TRBV11-2
clone size: NA
D gene: NA
CDR3 length: 17
J gene: TRBJ2-3
CDR3 DNA: TGTGCCAGCAGTTTAATTACAGGGTCCCCAATCACAGATACGCAGTATTTT
CDR3 protein: CASSLITGSPITDTQYF

V gene: TRBV5-5
clone size: NA
D gene: NA
CDR3 length: 16
J gene: TRBJ1-6
CDR3 DNA: TGTGCCAGCAGCCTAGAGTTGAGCTCCTATAATTCACCCCTCCACTTT
CDR3 protein: CASSLELSSYNSPLHF

V gene: TRBV11-3
clone size: NA
D gene: NA
CDR3 length: 13
J gene: TRBJ2-3
CDR3 DNA: TGTGCCAGCAGCTTAGTCCACACAGATACGCAGTATTTT
CDR3 protein: CASSLVHTDTQYF

V gene: TRBV7-8
clone size: NA
D gene: NA
CDR3 length: 15
J gene: TRBJ1-3
CDR3 DNA: TGTGCCAGCGCACAGACAGCCTACTCTGGAAACACCATATATTTT
CDR3 protein: CASAQTAYSGNTIYF

V gene: TRBV19
clone size: NA
D gene: TRBD2
CDR3 length: 13
J gene: TRBJ2-7
CDR3 DNA: TGTGCCAGTAGTATTGGGGGGGGCTACGAGCAGTACTTC
CDR3 protein: CASSIGGGYEQYF

V gene: TRBV19
clone size: NA
D gene: TRBD2
CDR3 length: 16
J gene: TRBJ2-3
CDR3 DNA: TGTGCCAGTAGTACGTCGAGCGGGGCGAGCACAGATACGCAGTATTTT
CDR3 protein: CASSTSSGASTDTQYF

V gene: TRBV11-2
clone size: NA
D gene: TRBD2
CDR3 length: 18
J gene: TRBJ2-1
CDR3 DNA: TGTGCCAGCAGCTTAAAACTAGCGGGTAGTCCTTCCTACAATGAGCAGTTCTTC
CDR3 protein: CASSLKLAGSPSYNEQFF

V gene: TRBV19
clone size: NA
D gene: NA
CDR3 length: 14
J gene: TRBJ2-7
CDR3 DNA: TGTGCCAGTAGTTTCGGGGACAAGCCCTACGAGCAGTACTTC
CDR3 protein: CASSFGDKPYEQYF

V gene: TRBV19
clone size: NA
D gene: TRBD1
CDR3 length: 17
J gene: TRBJ1-2
CDR3 DNA: TGTGCCAGTAGTTGGACCGGGACAGGGGGCCCGAACTATGGCTACACCTTC
CDR3 protein: CASSWTGTGGPNYGYTF

V gene: TRBV7-9
clone size: NA
D gene: NA
CDR3 length: 13
J gene: TRBJ2-1
CDR3 DNA: TGTGCCGGACTAGGGGGGGCCTACAATGAGCAGTTCTTC
CDR3 protein: CAGLGGAYNEQFF

V gene: TRBV30
clone size: NA
D gene: NA
CDR3 length: 12
J gene: TRBJ2-7
CDR3 DNA: TGTGCCTGGGAGACCACAGGAGCCCAGCAGTACTTC
CDR3 protein: CAWETTGAQQYF

V gene: TRBV18
clone size: NA
D gene: NA
CDR3 length: 13
J gene: TRBJ1-5
CDR3 DNA: TGTGCCAGCTCACCGGGACTGGATCAGCCCCAGCATTTT
CDR3 protein: CASSPGLDQPQHF

V gene: TRBV18
clone size: NA
D gene: NA
CDR3 length: 14
J gene: TRBJ2-5
CDR3 DNA: TGTGCCAGCTCACCGATGACTGGCCAAGAGACCCAGTACTTC
CDR3 protein: CASSPMTGQETQYF

V gene: TRBV29-1
clone size: NA
D gene: TRBD1
CDR3 length: 15
J gene: TRBJ2-7
CDR3 DNA: TGCAGCGTTGAAGAAAGAAGGGGGCGCGGGTACGAGCAGTACTTC
CDR3 protein: CSVEERRGRGYEQYF

V gene: TRBV30
clone size: NA
D gene: NA
CDR3 length: 15
J gene: TRBJ1-1
CDR3 DNA: TGTGCCTGGAGTGTAATTTCGGTTAATAGCGCTGAAGCTTTCTTT
CDR3 protein: CAWSVISVNSAEAFF

V gene: TRBV30
clone size: NA
D gene: NA
CDR3 length: 13
J gene: TRBJ2-3
CDR3 DNA: TGTGCCTGGTACCCGGAGGGGCCACATACGCAGTATTTT
CDR3 protein: CAWYPEGPHTQYF

V gene: TRBV5-4
clone size: NA
D gene: NA
CDR3 length: 15
J gene: TRBJ1-3
CDR3 DNA: TGTGCCAGCAGCTTGGACCCCAGCTCTGGAAACACCATATATTTT
CDR3 protein: CASSLDPSSGNTIYF

V gene: TRBV2
clone size: NA
D gene: NA
CDR3 length: 13
J gene: TRBJ2-2
CDR3 DNA: TGTGCCAGCAAGAGTTCGGGCACCGGGGAGCTGTTTTTT
CDR3 protein: CASKSSGTGELFF

V gene: TRBV6-6
clone size: NA
D gene: NA
CDR3 length: 13
J gene: TRBJ1-1
CDR3 DNA: TGTGCCAGCAGCGAGTACAGGAACACTGAAGCTTTCTTT
CDR3 protein: CASSEYRNTEAFF

V gene: TRBV19
clone size: NA
D gene: NA
CDR3 length: 14
J gene: TRBJ1-5
CDR3 DNA: TGTGCCAGTAGTATAGTACAGAGCAATCAGCCCCAGCATTTT
CDR3 protein: CASSIVQSNQPQHF

V gene: TRBV7-2
clone size: NA
D gene: NA
CDR3 length: 16
J gene: TRBJ2-3
CDR3 DNA: TGTGCCAGCAGCTTAGAGGCGCGGGGTAGCACAGATACGCAGTATTTT
CDR3 protein: CASSLEARGSTDTQYF

V gene: TRBV5-1
clone size: NA
D gene: NA
CDR3 length: 16
J gene: TRBJ1-2
CDR3 DNA: TGCGCCAGCAGCTTGGATGAGGGGAGGGCTAACTATGGCTACACCTTC
CDR3 protein: CASSLDEGRANYGYTF

V gene: TRBV5-4
clone size: once
D gene: TRBD2
CDR3 length: 18
J gene: TRBJ2-5
CDR3 DNA: TGTGCCAGCAGCTTGGGCAGGGAGTACGGGGGGTACCAAGAGACCCAGTACTTC
CDR3 protein: CASSLGREYGGYQETQYF

V gene: TRBV19
clone size: NA
D gene: NA
CDR3 length: 19
J gene: TRBJ1-2
CDR3 DNA: TGTGCCAGTAGTATACGGGGGACTTTTTGGACCTCCCCGGCGGAGGGCTACACCTTC
CDR3 protein: CASSIRGTFWTSPAEGYTF

V gene: TRBV24-1
clone size: once
D gene: NA
CDR3 length: 17
J gene: TRBJ2-1
CDR3 DNA: TGTGCCACCAGTGGCCCGTTGAGGCCCAGCTCCTACAATGAGCAGTTCTTC
CDR3 protein: CATSGPLRPSSYNEQFF

V gene: TRBV6-5
clone size: NA
D gene: TRBD1
CDR3 length: 15
J gene: TRBJ1-2
CDR3 DNA: TGTGCCACCGAGATCACCGGGACAGGGACACGAGGCTACACCTTC
CDR3 protein: CATEITGTGTRGYTF

V gene: TRBV28
clone size: NA
D gene: TRBD1
CDR3 length: 15
J gene: TRBJ1-6
CDR3 DNA: TGTGCCAGCAGTTCGTCCCAGGGGGATGGTTCACCCCTCCACTTT
CDR3 protein: CASSSSQGDGSPLHF

V gene: TRBV5-5
clone size: NA
D gene: NA
CDR3 length: 13
J gene: TRBJ1-2
CDR3 DNA: TGTGCCAGCAGCGGAACAGGGAACTATGGCTACACCTTC
CDR3 protein: CASSGTGNYGYTF

V gene: TRBV7-8
clone size: NA
D gene: TRBD1
CDR3 length: 13
J gene: TRBJ1-1
CDR3 DNA: TGTGCCAGCAGCTATTCAGGGGGTACTGAAGCTTTCTTT
CDR3 protein: CASSYSGGTEAFF

V gene: TRBV7-2
clone size: NA
D gene: NA
CDR3 length: 13
J gene: TRBJ1-5
CDR3 DNA: TGTGCCAGCAGCTTCGGAGGGAATCAGCCCCAGCATTTT
CDR3 protein: CASSFGGNQPQHF

V gene: TRBV6-1
clone size: NA
D gene: NA
CDR3 length: 13
J gene: TRBJ2-3
CDR3 DNA: TGTGCCAGCAGTGATACGGGGAGAGATACGCAGTATTTT
CDR3 protein: CASSDTGRDTQYF

V gene: TRBV4-1
clone size: NA
D gene: NA
CDR3 length: 15
J gene: TRBJ1-3
CDR3 DNA: TGCGCCAGCGCAGACATTCTTCACTCTGGAAACACCATATATTTT
CDR3 protein: CASADILHSGNTIYF

V gene: TRBV7-7
clone size: NA
D gene: TRBD2
CDR3 length: 19
J gene: TRBJ2-7
CDR3 DNA: TGTGCTAGCAGCCCTCAACTAGCGGGGGGCGGACGCCGATCCTACGAGCAGTACTTC
CDR3 protein: CASSPQLAGGGRRSYEQYF

V gene: TRBV6-5
clone size: NA
D gene: NA
CDR3 length: 15
J gene: TRBJ1-4
CDR3 DNA: TGTGCCAGCAGTTTCGACAGTGCAACTAATGAAAAACTGTTTTTT
CDR3 protein: CASSFDSATNEKLFF

V gene: TRBV3-1/TRBV3-2
clone size: NA
D gene: TRBD1
CDR3 length: 18
J gene: TRBJ1-3
CDR3 DNA: TGTGCCAGCAGCCCCCTGACAGGTGGACAGGGCCTTGGAAACACCATATATTTT
CDR3 protein: CASSPLTGGQGLGNTIYF

V gene: TRBV19
clone size: NA
D gene: TRBD1
CDR3 length: 14
J gene: TRBJ1-3
CDR3 DNA: TGTGCCAGTAGTGGGACAGCCTCTGGAAACACCATATATTTT
CDR3 protein: CASSGTASGNTIYF

V gene: TRBV5-1
clone size: NA
D gene: NA
CDR3 length: 15
J gene: TRBJ1-2
CDR3 DNA: TGCGCCAGCAGCTTGGCCGGGCAGGGAGGCTATGGCTACACCTTC
CDR3 protein: CASSLAGQGGYGYTF